This T cell receptor (beta chain) was recovered during a study of T cell responses to AZD1222 COVID-19 vaccine. General observations from the study: Spike-spanning, vaccine-associated CD4 TCRs were dominant at 160-218 and 743-854. Donors were largely white British and mainly female; clonal diversity was possibly underestimated.

The germline gives CDR1 SGDLS, CDR2 YYNGEE. The trim removed 4 bases at V and 12 bases at J, leaving 10 bases unmatched. The CDR3 length is 15 residues. Profiling relied on immunoSEQ multiplex PCR, and the TCRdb table lists in-frame clones only, not all of them. The sample records approximately 120,000 clones, over 75% being singletons. Comment on this clone: As yet, its antigen is unknown.

Sequencing used peripheral blood, obtained on day 0 of AZD1222 vaccination. This sequence was found in an adult in good health. This rearrangement joins TRBV9 to TRBJ1-6; TRBD1 matches at 10 bases. The CDR3 sequence is CASSHEGQGNIPLHF. The DNA of the CDR3 is TGTGCCAGCAGCCATGAGGGACAGGGGAATATACCCCTCCACTTT.